A single T cell receptor beta chain is shown here with its context. The antigen is undetermined. This entry comes from a study of cytomegalovirus exposure and HLA in healthy donors. Study findings and constraints: HLA alleles were associated with 18,000 or so TCR beta sequences in a later analysis at 0.05 false discovery rate. Across donors, sequencing depth was assumed by presence/absence analyses to be roughly uniform. Segments of the TCR beta V type were, in most cases, productive about 87% or about 30% of the time in an earlier analysis.

The PCR ran on 60 Vbeta and 13 Jbeta primers. As handled by the study authors: The authors later counted around 80 million unique TCR beta chains, approximately 12 million of them shared. Method: immunoSEQ multiplex PCR; TCRdb's copy keeps in-frame clones and lacks some. V and J calls and clone size are copied from that table; D and trimming were computed from the DNA. The table has 60,000 to 70,000 clones, just under 80% seen once; the top ten hold around 9.7%. The germline V gene encodes CDR1 KGHSH and CDR2 LQKENI. The V and J ends lost 4 bases and 2 bases respectively, with 12 bases between them. This CDR3 spans 14 amino acids.

This chain connects TRBV18 to TRBJ2-7; possible D gene TRBD1, 6 bases. This TCR derives from a man aged 35-49 years in good health and CMV-seronegative. The specimen sequenced was PBMCs. Here the CDR3 reads CASSLRQETYEQYF. CDR3 nucleotide sequence: TGTGCCAGCTCACTACGACAGGAGACCTACGAGCAGTACTTC.